The 23 T cell receptor beta chains below were found in one sample sequenced in a study of blood T cells in healthy people across ages. Then a second PCR, running about 6 to 12 cycles, was carried out with a sample-barcoded 5' primer and a J-beta primer mix. TCRdb ran MiXCR on the 5' RACE reads and lists one entry per CDR3 protein. This table holds about 1 million distinct CDR3 sequences, under 45% found once. Sequencing input: blood. The receptor set was obtained from a woman aged 55-70 years in good health.

This clonotype was observed once. This chain uses TRBV10-3 with TRBJ2-1; D is unresolved. This CDR3 is built from 13 residues. The V end lost 0 bases, the J end lost 10 bases, and 10 bases lay between the germline ends. Germline V gene data show CDR1 as ENHRY and CDR2 as SYGVKD. The CDR3 protein is CAISESGYGEQFF. CDR3 DNA: TGTGCCATCAGTGAGTCAGGCTACGGCGAGCAGTTCTTC.

The chain recombines TRBV29-1 with TRBJ2-3, with TRBD2 matching 9 bases. Per the germline V gene, CDR1 is SQVTM and CDR2 is ANQGSEA. Trimming removed 7 bases from V and 5 bases from J; junction bases left unmatched: 4. The CDR3 runs 12 residues. The CDR3 DNA is TGCAGCGCCGTAGCGGGAGTAGATACGCAGTATTTT. Residues: CSAVAGVDTQYF.

The chain is built from TRBV11-2 and TRBJ2-5; 10 nucleotides match TRBD2. Per germline, CDR1 SGHAT and CDR2 FQNNGV. After removal of 2 bases from V and 11 bases from J, the junction contained 14 bases not matched to a gene. CDR3 length equals 16 residues. CDR3 nucleotides: TGTGCCAGCAGCTTATCGGCGGCTAGCGGGAGAAATGAGCAGTACTTC. Amino acids: CASSLSAASGRNEQYF.

As DNA, the CDR3 is TGTGCCAGCACCCTAGCGGGAGAGCTCAATGAGCAGTTCTTC. It is translated as CASTLAGELNEQFF. The V and J genes are TRBV7-6 and TRBJ2-1; 10 bases map to TRBD2. This CDR3 has 14 amino acids. The V gene's germline CDR1 is SGHVS and CDR2 FNYEAQ. J was trimmed by 6 bases and V by 7 bases; bases with no gene match: 6. Based on the CDR3 plus reference TRBV7-6 and TRBJ2-1, the full variable domain is GAGVSQSPRYKVTKRGQDVALRCDPISGHVSLYWYRQALGQGPEFLTYFNYEAQQDKSGLPNDRFSAERPEGSISTLTIQRTEQRDSAMYRCASTLAGELNEQFFGPGTRLTVL.

The rearrangement uses TRBV4-1 and TRBJ2-3; D perhaps matches TRBD2 (5 bases). Per germline, CDR1 MGHRA and CDR2 YSYEKL. Trimming pared 5 bases from V and 3 bases from J, leaving 12 bases between. CDR3 length equals 14 residues. The CDR3: CASSDPLATDTQYF. The DNA for the CDR3 is TGCGCCAGCAGCGATCCCCTAGCTACAGATACGCAGTATTTT.

The gene calls are TRBV12-5 and TRBJ2-5, with D perhaps matching TRBD2 (5 bases). The CDR3 consists of 15 residues. V was shortened by 6 bases and J by 2 bases, with 16 bases between the two germline ends. Germline assignment: CDR1 LGHNT and CDR2 FRNRAP. CDR3 region: CASGLTPRAQETQYF. Here the CDR3 DNA reads TGTGCTAGTGGACTTACCCCGAGGGCTCAAGAGACCCAGTACTTC.

This chain links TRBV24-1 with TRBJ2-1; D perhaps matches TRBD2 (5 bases). Germline V lookup: CDR1 KGHDR, CDR2 SFDVKD. Between the trimmed V and J ends, which lost 5 bases and 9 bases, there was a span of 10 bases. The CDR3 runs to 12 residues. The CDR3 coding sequence is TGTGCCACCAGTGGAGGACGGGGTGAGCAGTTCTTC. Translation: CATSGGRGEQFF.

This clonotype was found a few times. This sequence joins TRBV5-1 and TRBJ2-7; TRBD1 is a possible D gene (5 bases). The germline V gene encodes CDR1 SGHRS and CDR2 YFSETQ. The CDR3 covers 11 residues. With 5 bases removed from V and 5 bases from J, the gap between germline ends came to 8 bases. The CDR3 is CASRGPDEQYF. The CDR3 nucleotides read TGCGCCAGCAGGGGGCCGGACGAGCAGTACTTC.

Only a few counts were recorded for this clonotype. The chain has TRBV18 and TRBJ2-5; D is unclear. Germline V gene lookup returns CDR1 KGHSH and CDR2 LQKENI. The CDR3 extends over 13 amino acids. The V end lost 3 bases, the J end lost 3 bases, and 8 bases lay between the germline ends. CDR3 coding DNA: TGTGCCAGCTCACCGGACGGTAAAGAGACCCAGTACTTC. Its translation is CASSPDGKETQYF.

This clonotype was detected a few times. This chain links TRBV27 with TRBJ2-5; unclear D gene. There are 15 residues in the CDR3. Germline CDR1 and CDR2: MNHEY and SMNVEV (reference sequence). The V gene lost 0 bases and the J gene lost 11 bases, with 19 bases spanning the gap. The CDR3 sequence: CASSLSYRIVNGQYF. CDR3 nucleotides: TGTGCCAGCAGTTTATCCTACCGTATAGTTAACGGGCAGTACTTC.

V usage is TRBV28 and J usage is TRBJ2-1; TRBD2 agrees at 12 bases. This CDR3 is 15 amino acids long. V was pared by 5 bases and J by 12 bases, with 11 bases of the junction left unmatched. Germline V CDR1 and CDR2: MDHEN, SYDVKM. The CDR3 nucleotides are TGTGCCAGCAGTACGACTAGCGGGAGTAATTTTGGGCAGTTCTTC. Encoded protein: CASSTTSGSNFGQFF.

The V gene is TRBV6-6, the J gene TRBJ1-1, with D perhaps TRBD1 (6 bases). V shed 4 bases and J shed 4 bases, with 10 bases lying between them. The germline CDR1 and CDR2 sequences are MNHNY and SVGAGI (reference sequence). The CDR3 is 13 amino acids. The CDR3 is CASSSQGSTEAFF. CDR3 in DNA: TGTGCCAGCAGTTCCCAGGGGAGCACTGAAGCTTTCTTT.

The chain has TRBV20-1 and TRBJ2-5; 10 nucleotides align to TRBD2. This CDR3 has 13 residues. After removal of 7 bases from V and 4 bases from J, the junction contained 6 bases not matched to a gene. Germline CDR1 reads DFQATT; CDR2 reads SNEGSKA (reference sequence). The CDR3 sequence: CSVTAGGPETQYF. CDR3 sequence (DNA): TGCAGTGTAACAGCGGGGGGGCCAGAGACCCAGTACTTC.

The chain combines TRBV6-1 with TRBJ2-1; unclear D gene. The CDR3 is 12 amino acids. Germline-derived CDR1 and CDR2 are MNHNS and SASEGT. Trimming removed 7 bases from V and 12 bases from J, with 16 bases in between. The CDR3 DNA follows: TGTGCCAGCACCCTGGTGGGGAATTCGCAGTTCTTC. It translates to CASTLVGNSQFF.

In its sample, this clonotype was seen a few times. V is TRBV5-1 and J is TRBJ2-7; 10 positions match TRBD1. CDR3 length: 15 amino acids. V shed 4 bases, J shed 4 bases, and the junction held 8 bases outside the gene matches. The germline gives CDR1 SGHRS, CDR2 YFSETQ. The CDR3 is CASSNRQGATYEQYF. The CDR3 nucleotides are TGCGCCAGCAGCAATCGACAGGGGGCAACATACGAGCAGTACTTC.

The chain uses TRBV9 and TRBJ2-7; TRBD2 agrees at 9 bases. This CDR3 is 14 amino acids long. With V trimmed by 0 bases and J by 7 bases, 5 bases remained unmatched. The V gene's germline CDR1 is SGDLS and CDR2 YYNGEE. Written as DNA, the CDR3 is TGTGCCAGCAGCGTAGACGGGACTAGCAATGAGCAGTACTTC. This encodes CASSVDGTSNEQYF.

The rearrangement uses TRBV9 and TRBJ1-6; a possible D gene is TRBD1 (5 bases). V dropped 5 bases and J dropped 10 bases, with 13 bases sitting between them. The CDR3 totals 13 residues. CDR1 and CDR2 from the germline V gene are SGDLS and YYNGEE. The CDR3, as DNA: TGTGCCAGCAGAGGATCGGGGGTATCACCCCTCCACTTT. This encodes CASRGSGVSPLHF.

On this clonotype itself: The junction departs from the called germline gene at one end, perhaps through a read error. This rearrangement joins TRBV9 to TRBJ2-6; D is possibly TRBD1 (5 bases). CDR3 size: 18 residues. Germline V gives CDR1 SGDLS, CDR2 YYNGEE. This CDR3 is CASSVAVADPSGANVPTF. Written as DNA, the CDR3 is TGTGCCAGCAGCGTAGCTGTTGCAGACCCCTCTGGGGCCAACGTCCCGACTTTC.

This clonotype was recorded once. This rearrangement joins TRBV28 to TRBJ2-7; a weak D match, TRBD1 (6 bases). The CDR3 is 15 amino acids. Trimming took 8 bases from V and 12 from J, leaving 29 bases between them. Germline CDR1 is MDHEN and CDR2 is SYDVKM. CDR3 sequence: CASHTLGQGPFRRYF. The CDR3 region has the DNA TGTGCCAGCCATACCCTGGGGCAGGGGCCTTTCCGACGGTACTTC.

This clonotype was found a few times. The rearrangement uses TRBV29-1 and TRBJ2-5, with TRBD1 identical over 9 bases. CDR3 length: 14 amino acids. CDR1 SQVTM and CDR2 ANQGSEA come from the germline V gene. Trimming at V came to 3 bases and at J to 2 bases, leaving 4 bases not matched to a gene. CDR3 protein: CSVDGDRAQETQYF. CDR3 coding DNA: TGCAGCGTTGATGGGGACAGGGCTCAAGAGACCCAGTACTTC.

The gene calls are TRBV5-4 and TRBJ2-1; 15 nucleotides align to TRBD2. Unmatched junction bases numbered 10, after V lost 5 bases and J lost 10 bases. Germline V gene lookup returns CDR1 SGHNT and CDR2 YYREEE (reference sequence). This CDR3 has 16 amino acids. This CDR3 reads CASSAPGLAGGYEQFF. In DNA form, the CDR3 reads TGTGCCAGCAGTGCGCCGGGACTAGCGGGAGGTTACGAGCAGTTCTTC.

The chain employs TRBV28 and TRBJ2-7, with 12 bases lining up with TRBD2. The V segment lost 4 bases and the J segment 4 bases; nucleotides outside the gene matches: 8. The CDR3 has 16 residues. Germline CDR1 MDHEN, CDR2 SYDVKM. The CDR3: CASSSTTSGGSYEQYF. CDR3 nucleotides: TGTGCCAGCAGTTCGACGACTAGCGGGGGAAGTTACGAGCAGTACTTC.

This clonotype was detected only a few times. V is TRBV5-6 and J is TRBJ2-7, with D unresolved. The germline V and J ends were trimmed by 0 bases and 1 base, with 11 bases remaining between them. Looked up from germline, CDR1 is SGHDT and CDR2 is YYEEEE. This CDR3 region has 15 residues. The CDR3 DNA reads as TGTGCCAGCAGCTTGGCCCTAGGGCTTTCCTACGAGCAGTACTTC. Its translation is CASSLALGLSYEQYF.